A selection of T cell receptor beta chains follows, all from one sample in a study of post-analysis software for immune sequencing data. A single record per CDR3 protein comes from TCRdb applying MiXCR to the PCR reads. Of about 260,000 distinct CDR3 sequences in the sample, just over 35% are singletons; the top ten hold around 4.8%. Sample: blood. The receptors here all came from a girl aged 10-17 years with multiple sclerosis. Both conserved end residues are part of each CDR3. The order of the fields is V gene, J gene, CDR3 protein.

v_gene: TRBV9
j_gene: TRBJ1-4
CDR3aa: CASSATPGGEKLFF

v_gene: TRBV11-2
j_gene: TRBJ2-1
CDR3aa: CASSGRGSSWDEQFF

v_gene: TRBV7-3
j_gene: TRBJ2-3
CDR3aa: CASSLNSGEDADTQYF

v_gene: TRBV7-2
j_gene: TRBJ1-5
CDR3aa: CASSFVYSNQPQHF

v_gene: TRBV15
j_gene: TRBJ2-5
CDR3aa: CATSRSTGGQETQYF

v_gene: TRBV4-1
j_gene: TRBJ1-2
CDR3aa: CASSQHPDGYTF

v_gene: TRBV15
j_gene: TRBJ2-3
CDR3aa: CATSRDSGRDSDTQYF

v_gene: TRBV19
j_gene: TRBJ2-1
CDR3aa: CASSIVPYNEQFF

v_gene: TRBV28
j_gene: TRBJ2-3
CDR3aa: CASSSRTSGRISDTQYF

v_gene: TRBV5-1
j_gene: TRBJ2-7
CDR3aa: CASSFRQSYEQYF

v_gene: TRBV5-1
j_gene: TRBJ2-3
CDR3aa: CASSSQGGVADTQYF

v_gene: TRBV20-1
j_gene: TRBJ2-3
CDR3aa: CSAGPGTSGTDTQYF

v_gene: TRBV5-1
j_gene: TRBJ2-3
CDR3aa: CASSSEVAGATTDTQYF